Listed below are T cell receptor beta chains from one sample, sequenced in a study of PD-L1 blockade in urothelial cancer. Measured with immunoSEQ multiplex PCR; TCRdb has only the in-frame clones, and not every one. The sample records 30,000 to 45,000 clones, around four fifths being singletons. The sequencing used PBMCs, collected around atezolizumab (anti-PD-L1) treatment. The source of these receptors is a man aged 55 to 70 with urothelial cancer. Both conserved end residues are part of each CDR3. A D gene is named only where the DNA matches it firmly. Size is omitted from some rows. Given values are once, few, many or a class for expanded clones.

CDR3 DNA: TGTGCCAGCAGTGAGTTTGGGACACCTACCTACGAGCAGTACTTC
CDR3 protein: CASSEFGTPTYEQYF
J gene: TRBJ2-7
D gene: NA
V gene: TRBV6-1
clone size: few

CDR3 DNA: TGTGCCAGCAACCCTCAGGGGGGCCACACTGAAGCTTTCTTT
CDR3 protein: CASNPQGGHTEAFF
J gene: TRBJ1-1
D gene: TRBD1
V gene: TRBV6-5
clone size: NA

CDR3 DNA: TGTGCCAGCACTCCACTCGGTCAGCCCCAGCATTTT
CDR3 protein: CASTPLGQPQHF
J gene: TRBJ1-5
D gene: NA
V gene: TRBV6-1
clone size: NA

CDR3 DNA: TGTGCCTGCACAGGGGGCGCTACGGGGAACACTGAAGCTTTCTTT
CDR3 protein: CACTGGATGNTEAFF
J gene: TRBJ1-1
D gene: TRBD1
V gene: TRBV30
clone size: NA

CDR3 DNA: TGTGCCAGCAGCCCCCTAGCGGGGGGGCGGCAAGAGACCCAGTACTTC
CDR3 protein: CASSPLAGGRQETQYF
J gene: TRBJ2-5
D gene: TRBD2
V gene: TRBV5-4
clone size: NA

CDR3 DNA: TGTGCCAGCAGTGAGGACAGGGACCAGCCCCAGCATTTT
CDR3 protein: CASSEDRDQPQHF
J gene: TRBJ1-5
D gene: TRBD1
V gene: TRBV2
clone size: NA

CDR3 DNA: TGCGCCAGCAGCTTGGGTACCAACCAGGAGCAGTTCTTC
CDR3 protein: CASSLGTNQEQFF
J gene: TRBJ2-1
D gene: NA
V gene: TRBV5-1
clone size: NA

CDR3 DNA: TGTGCCAGCTCACCATTTACCTCTATAGATACGCAGTATTTT
CDR3 protein: CASSPFTSIDTQYF
J gene: TRBJ2-3
D gene: NA
V gene: TRBV18
clone size: NA

CDR3 DNA: TGCGCCAGCAGCCCTACTCAGCGGGACAGGGGGTTCTATGGCTACACCTTC
CDR3 protein: CASSPTQRDRGFYGYTF
J gene: TRBJ1-2
D gene: TRBD1
V gene: TRBV4-1
clone size: NA

CDR3 DNA: TGTGCCAGCAAAAGACAGGGGGCGGATAACTATGGCTACACCTTC
CDR3 protein: CASKRQGADNYGYTF
J gene: TRBJ1-2
D gene: TRBD1
V gene: TRBV7-2
clone size: NA

CDR3 DNA: TGTGCCAGCAGCCGACAGGGGAACACTGAAGCTTTCTTT
CDR3 protein: CASSRQGNTEAFF
J gene: TRBJ1-1
D gene: TRBD1
V gene: TRBV11-3
clone size: NA

CDR3 DNA: TGTGCCAGCAGCCAAACAGGGGTCCAGCCCCAGCATTTT
CDR3 protein: CASSQTGVQPQHF
J gene: TRBJ1-5
D gene: TRBD1
V gene: TRBV27
clone size: NA

CDR3 DNA: TGCGCCAGCAGCTCACTGGACAAGACTTGGGAGCAGTACTTC
CDR3 protein: CASSSLDKTWEQYF
J gene: TRBJ2-7
D gene: NA
V gene: TRBV5-1
clone size: NA

CDR3 DNA: TGTGCCAGCAGTTCACCCGGGACTAGCGGCTACGAGCAGTACTTC
CDR3 protein: CASSSPGTSGYEQYF
J gene: TRBJ2-7
D gene: TRBD2
V gene: TRBV27
clone size: NA

CDR3 DNA: TGTGCCAGCTCAAGCGACAGGGGTAACTATGGCTACACCTTC
CDR3 protein: CASSSDRGNYGYTF
J gene: TRBJ1-2
D gene: TRBD1
V gene: TRBV18
clone size: NA

CDR3 DNA: TGTGCCAGCAGCCTCGCGGGAGGAGGGACCGGGGAGCTGTTTTTT
CDR3 protein: CASSLAGGGTGELFF
J gene: TRBJ2-2
D gene: TRBD2
V gene: TRBV7-2
clone size: once

CDR3 DNA: TGTGCCAGCAGCACCCCAGGGAGGATCGGGGAGACCCAGTACTTC
CDR3 protein: CASSTPGRIGETQYF
J gene: TRBJ2-5
D gene: NA
V gene: TRBV6-5
clone size: NA

CDR3 DNA: TGTGCCAGCACCTTTAGGGCGGGGGACTCCTACAATGAGCAGTTCTTC
CDR3 protein: CASTFRAGDSYNEQFF
J gene: TRBJ2-1
D gene: TRBD2
V gene: TRBV7-2
clone size: NA

CDR3 DNA: TGTGCCAGCATGGCAGGGGCAGTTGGTGAGCAGTACTTC
CDR3 protein: CASMAGAVGEQYF
J gene: TRBJ2-7
D gene: NA
V gene: TRBV2
clone size: NA

CDR3 DNA: TGTGCCAGCAACGGTCCTGACAGTTACAATGAGCAGTTCTTC
CDR3 protein: CASNGPDSYNEQFF
J gene: TRBJ2-1
D gene: NA
V gene: TRBV28
clone size: NA

CDR3 DNA: TGCGCCAGCAGCCCCGAGCCTAGCGGAAGCGGGGAGCTGTTTTTT
CDR3 protein: CASSPEPSGSGELFF
J gene: TRBJ2-2
D gene: TRBD2
V gene: TRBV4-3
clone size: NA

CDR3 DNA: TGTGCCAGCAGCGCGCCTAACAGGGGGCCGGGAGCTTTCTTT
CDR3 protein: CASSAPNRGPGAFF
J gene: TRBJ1-1
D gene: TRBD1
V gene: TRBV11-2
clone size: NA

CDR3 DNA: TGTGCCAGCAGTTACCCAACATGCACCTCAGCTAACTATGGCTACACCTTC
CDR3 protein: CASSYPTCTSANYGYTF
J gene: TRBJ1-2
D gene: NA
V gene: TRBV6-7
clone size: NA

CDR3 DNA: TGTGCCAGCAGTTTCGGGGACATGAACACTGAAGCTTTCTTT
CDR3 protein: CASSFGDMNTEAFF
J gene: TRBJ1-1
D gene: NA
V gene: TRBV2
clone size: NA

CDR3 DNA: TGTGCCAGCTCAATCCCAAATCAGCCCCAGCATTTT
CDR3 protein: CASSIPNQPQHF
J gene: TRBJ1-5
D gene: NA
V gene: TRBV18
clone size: NA

CDR3 DNA: TGTGCCAGCAGCCCACTCGGACAGGATAACTATGGCTACACCTTC
CDR3 protein: CASSPLGQDNYGYTF
J gene: TRBJ1-2
D gene: TRBD1
V gene: TRBV5-6
clone size: NA

CDR3 DNA: TGTGCCTTACCGGGGGAAAACTATGGCTACACCTTC
CDR3 protein: CALPGENYGYTF
J gene: TRBJ1-2
D gene: NA
V gene: TRBV7-9
clone size: NA

CDR3 DNA: TGTGCCAGCGGAGCGGGAACTGCCTACGAGCAGTACTTC
CDR3 protein: CASGAGTAYEQYF
J gene: TRBJ2-7
D gene: TRBD2
V gene: TRBV19
clone size: NA

CDR3 DNA: TGTGCCAGCAGCTTAACAGGGAGCACAGATACGCAGTATTTT
CDR3 protein: CASSLTGSTDTQYF
J gene: TRBJ2-3
D gene: NA
V gene: TRBV11-2
clone size: NA

CDR3 DNA: TGCAGCGTAGGGGGGGTATTAGCGGGAGGGCCCTCGAGTGAGCAGTACTTC
CDR3 protein: CSVGGVLAGGPSSEQYF
J gene: TRBJ2-7
D gene: TRBD2
V gene: TRBV29-1
clone size: NA

CDR3 DNA: TGTGCCAGCAGCTCTGGGTGGGCCTATGGCTACACCTTC
CDR3 protein: CASSSGWAYGYTF
J gene: TRBJ1-2
D gene: NA
V gene: TRBV6-1
clone size: once

CDR3 DNA: TGTGCCAGCAGTTATCGCCATAGCGGGGGGGCAAATGAGCAGTTCTTC
CDR3 protein: CASSYRHSGGANEQFF
J gene: TRBJ2-1
D gene: TRBD2
V gene: TRBV28
clone size: NA

CDR3 DNA: TGCGCCAGCAGCTTGGGAGGGGAGGGGCTGCCCCAGCATTTT
CDR3 protein: CASSLGGEGLPQHF
J gene: TRBJ1-5
D gene: NA
V gene: TRBV5-1
clone size: NA

CDR3 DNA: TGTGCCAGCAGACCGGAGAGGACAGGGACCGGAGCCTCTGGGGCCAACGTCCTGACTTTC
CDR3 protein: CASRPERTGTGASGANVLTF
J gene: TRBJ2-6
D gene: TRBD1
V gene: TRBV28
clone size: NA

CDR3 DNA: TGTGCCAGCAGTTGGGAGGGAGGCTATGGCTACACCTTC
CDR3 protein: CASSWEGGYGYTF
J gene: TRBJ1-2
D gene: NA
V gene: TRBV6-5
clone size: NA

CDR3 DNA: TGTGCCAGCAGTTACTCGACTAGCGGGGGGGGCAATGAGCAGTTCTTC
CDR3 protein: CASSYSTSGGGNEQFF
J gene: TRBJ2-1
D gene: TRBD2
V gene: TRBV6-5
clone size: once

CDR3 DNA: TGTGCCAGCAGACGGGTTTCGGAGACCCAGTACTTC
CDR3 protein: CASRRVSETQYF
J gene: TRBJ2-5
D gene: NA
V gene: TRBV2
clone size: once

CDR3 DNA: TGTGCCAGCAGCTTCCTTGTACAGGGTGGCAATGAGCAGTTCTTC
CDR3 protein: CASSFLVQGGNEQFF
J gene: TRBJ2-1
D gene: NA
V gene: TRBV5-5
clone size: NA

CDR3 DNA: TGTGCCAGCAGAAATGACAGGGAATCCTACGAGCAGTACTTC
CDR3 protein: CASRNDRESYEQYF
J gene: TRBJ2-7
D gene: NA
V gene: TRBV21-1
clone size: NA

CDR3 DNA: TGTGCCAGCAGCTTATCCGGACTAGCGGGAGTAACGAACAATGAGCAGTTCTTC
CDR3 protein: CASSLSGLAGVTNNEQFF
J gene: TRBJ2-1
D gene: TRBD2
V gene: TRBV7-9
clone size: once

CDR3 DNA: TGTGCCAGCAGAGGACAGGGGCTTAACACTGAAGCTTTCTTT
CDR3 protein: CASRGQGLNTEAFF
J gene: TRBJ1-1
D gene: TRBD1
V gene: TRBV28
clone size: NA

CDR3 DNA: TGTGCCAGCAGCTTAGTAGGTCAGGGTTACGCTTTCTTT
CDR3 protein: CASSLVGQGYAFF
J gene: TRBJ1-1
D gene: NA
V gene: TRBV7-2
clone size: NA

CDR3 DNA: TGTGCCAGCAGTTTGCGCGGGACTAGCGGGCTAGCCAAAAACATTCAGTACTTC
CDR3 protein: CASSLRGTSGLAKNIQYF
J gene: TRBJ2-4
D gene: TRBD2
V gene: TRBV27
clone size: NA